This paragraph covers one T cell receptor beta chain sequence. This record belongs to a study of blood T cell repertoires in COVID-19. Measured with immunoSEQ multiplex PCR; TCRdb has only the in-frame clones, and not every one. The sample includes about 220,000 clones, around 91% of them seen just once. Across fewer than 25 US areas, participants ranged in age from roughly 18 to 95 years. Sequenced material: PBMCs or T cells enriched from blood (not recorded which). The sequence was obtained from a woman between 18 and 29 years old in a cohort exposed to, infected with or recovered from COVID-19 (not recorded which).

CDR3 region: CARTRLAGYNEQFF. The CDR3 DNA is TGTGCCAGGACAAGACTAGCGGGATACAATGAGCAGTTCTTC. V and J are TRBV21-1 and TRBJ2-1; the DNA was not compared with TRBD2, the D call given in the table. TRBV21-1 counts as a pseudogene. The CDR3 sequence is 14 residues long.